Following are 10 T cell receptor beta chains from one sample sequenced in a study of T cells in women clearing cervical HPV infection. Profiling relied on immunoSEQ multiplex PCR, and the TCRdb table lists in-frame clones only, not all of them. Recorded for this sample: roughly 20,000 clones. Sequenced: blood buffy coat. These receptor sequences come from a woman between 18 and 70 years old with a cervical HPV16 infection that either progressed to CIN3+ or cleared (not recorded which).

In the case of this clone: The read falls 3 residues short of the CDR3 end, and the missing part is taken from the germline J gene. The chain combines TRBV5-1 with TRBJ2-3; D may be TRBD2 (5 bases). The length of the CDR3 is 15 residues. Germline V gene sequence: CDR1 SGHRS, CDR2 YFSETQ. The CDR3 reads CASSLFGSRGETQYF. Incomplete CDR3 DNA: TGCGCCAGCAGCTTATTTGGGAGCCGGGGAGAGACG. Based on the CDR3 plus reference TRBV5-1 and TRBJ2-3, the full variable domain is KAGVTQTPRYLIKTRGQQVTLSCSPISGHRSVSWYQQTPGQGLQFLFEYFSETQRNKGNFPGRFSGRQFSNSRSEMNVSTLELGDSALYLCASSLFGSRGETQYFGPGTRLTVL.

Notes on this clone: The observed sequence ends 3 residues before the CDR3 terminus, with the missing tail filled in from the germline J gene. The chain carries TRBV6-4 and TRBJ2-3, with TRBD2 matching over 7 bases. This CDR3 is built from 15 residues. In germline, CDR1 is MRHNA, CDR2 SNTAGT. J was trimmed by 4 bases and V by 3 bases; bases with no gene match: 7. The sequenced part of the CDR3 DNA is TGTGCCAGCAGTGAGGGGCGGGGGTTTGCAGATACG. This translates into CASSEGRGFADT. Given in full, the CDR3 is CASSEGRGFADTQYF.

Of note for this clone: One end of the junction varies from germline; a read error may be responsible. CDR3 loop: CASSLTSGIQETQYF. Incomplete CDR3 DNA: TGTGCTAGCAGCTTAACTAGCGGGATTCAAGAGACG. The chain carries TRBV7-7 and TRBJ2-3, with 10 bases that match TRBD2. The read is 3 residues too short to cover the CDR3 end, so that end is filled in from the germline J gene. The CDR3 runs 15 residues. CDR1 SSHAT and CDR2 FNYEAQ come from the germline V gene (reference sequence).

Worth noting for this clone: Read data end 3 residues before the CDR3 end; the end is taken from the germline J gene. The V call is TRBV20-1, the J call TRBJ2-1; TRBD2 agrees at 13 bases. Germline lookup yields CDR1 DFQATT and CDR2 SNEGSKA (reference sequence). V shed 4 bases and J 1 base; nucleotides not matched to a gene: 7. The CDR3 sequence is 17 residues long. This chain's CDR3 is CSATLAGGPLSYNEQFF. CDR3 DNA (partial): TGCAGTGCTACACTAGCGGGGGGGCCGCTATCCTACAATGAG.

A word on this clone: The sequenced fragment ends 3 residues before the CDR3 boundary, so the rest is inferred from the germline J gene. V usage is TRBV7-9 and J usage is TRBJ1-2, with D possibly TRBD1 on 6 matching bases. Trimming stripped 6 bases from V and 4 bases from J, with 15 bases between. The CDR3 is made up of 14 amino acids. Germline CDR1 reads SEHNR; CDR2 reads FQNEAQ (reference sequence). The DNA read from the CDR3 is TGTGCCAGCAGTCGACAGGAGTCCTCCTATGGC. Translated: CASSRQESSYG. The CDR3 as a whole reads CASSRQESSYGYTF.

On this clone itself: The read ends 3 residues shy of where the CDR3 ends; the end is completed using the germline J gene. V and J are TRBV7-2 and TRBJ2-2; 8 nucleotides agree with TRBD1. Germline loops: CDR1 SGHTA, CDR2 FQGNSA. J lost 5 bases, V lost 2 bases, and 4 bases had no gene match. The CDR3 loop spans 15 amino acids. The CDR3: CASSLQQGATGELFF. The part of the CDR3 DNA that was read is TGTGCCAGCAGCTTACAGCAGGGGGCGACCGGGGAG.

Points on this clone: From the germline J gene comes the end of the CDR3, since the read stops 3 residues before it. The chain joins TRBV5-6 to TRBJ2-5; D perhaps matches TRBD1 (5 bases). CDR3 length: 13 amino acids. The V and J ends lost 4 bases and 6 bases respectively, with 13 bases between them. Germline V gene sequence: CDR1 SGHDT, CDR2 YYEEEE. CDR3: CASSADQGKTQYF. The CDR3 bases that were read are TGTGCCAGCAGCGCCGACCAGGGAAAGACC.

This clone shows up as medium-sized (0.01 to 0.1%) by frequency. The CDR3 end lies 3 residues beyond the end of the read and is filled in from the germline J gene. The chain combines TRBV6-2 or TRBV6-3 with TRBJ2-1; maybe TRBD1 (6 bases). The CDR3 has 12 residues. Germline CDR1 reads MNHEY; CDR2 reads SVGEGT. V was clipped by 10 bases and J by 1 base, with 8 bases between them. The part of the CDR3 DNA that was read is TGTGCCACCGGACAGTCCTACAATGAG. This sequence encodes CATGQSYNE. The whole CDR3 is CATGQSYNEQFF.

As to this clone: The read ends 3 residues before the CDR3 terminus; that terminus is restored from the germline J gene. The chain uses TRBV18 and TRBJ2-3; D may be TRBD1 (5 bases). CDR3 length: 14 amino acids. Germline CDR1 and CDR2: KGHSH and LQKENI. CDR3 bases read: TGTGCCAGCTCACCTCGACAGAGCAATCAGCCG. Translated, it gives CASSPRQSNQP. The full CDR3 protein reads CASSPRQSNQPQYF.

Comments on this clone: Coverage ceases 3 residues before the CDR3 finishes, and the germline J gene fills in the end. This chain connects TRBV9 to TRBJ2-7; TRBD1 agrees at 11 bases. Germline CDR1 and CDR2: SGDLS and YYNGEE. The CDR3 is 15 residues long. The V and J ends lost 4 bases and 5 bases, in that order; junction bases with no gene match: 8. The CDR3 bases that were read are TGTGCCAGCAGCAGGGGGGACAGGGGGATAAACGAG. Its protein product is CASSRGDRGINE. In full, the CDR3 reads CASSRGDRGINEQYF.